The 17 T cell receptor beta chains below were found in one sample sequenced in a study of blood T cell repertoires in COVID-19. Assay used: immunoSEQ multiplex PCR; TCRdb lists only in-frame clones, some missing. In the table there are 200,000 to 250,000 clones, 85% to 90% of which are singletons. Material for sequencing was PBMCs or T cells enriched from blood (not recorded which). Source of these receptors: a man aged 30 to 39 who had been exposed to COVID-19.

This chain uses TRBV5-1 with TRBJ2-3; tentatively, D is TRBD2 (5 bases). Germline V lookup: CDR1 SGHRS, CDR2 YFSETQ. The length of the CDR3 is 13 residues. Between the trimmed V and J ends, which lost 5 bases and 5 bases, there was a span of 12 bases. The CDR3 is CASSSVELDTQYF. DNA for the CDR3: TGCGCCAGCAGTAGCGTTGAATTAGATACGCAGTATTTT.

V is TRBV6-2 or TRBV6-3 and J is TRBJ1-3; maybe TRBD1 (5 bases). Germline V gene data show CDR1 as MNHEY and CDR2 as SVGEGT. The V end lost 5 bases, the J end lost 6 bases, and 8 bases lay between the germline ends. The CDR3 loop spans 12 amino acids. In nucleotides, the CDR3 is TGTGCCAGCAGTCAGACAGAAAACACCATATATTTT. It yields the protein CASSQTENTIYF.

The chain is built from TRBV27 and TRBJ1-5; the match to TRBD1 covers 9 bases. Germline V gene lookup returns CDR1 MNHEY and CDR2 SMNVEV (reference sequence). The CDR3 extends over 18 amino acids. Trimming cost V 8 bases and J 3 bases; bases outside gene matches: 17. Written as DNA, the CDR3 is TGTGCCAGCTTCCAATCCCACCGGACAGGGGTGTTCAATCAGCCCCAGCATTTT. Its protein product is CASFQSHRTGVFNQPQHF.

The chain is built from TRBV7-2 and TRBJ2-3; 10 bases align to TRBD2. The CDR3 extends over 18 amino acids. CDR1 and CDR2 from the germline V gene are SGHTA and FQGNSA. Trimming at V came to 4 bases and at J to 0 bases, leaving 10 bases not matched to a gene. The CDR3 loop is CASSYRSGGVTSTDTQYF. CDR3 bases: TGTGCCAGCAGCTACAGGAGCGGGGGGGTTACTAGCACAGATACGCAGTATTTT. Using reference TRBV7-2 and TRBJ2-3 for the parts outside the CDR3, the full variable domain is GAGVSQSPSNKVTEKGKDVELRCDPISGHTALYWYRQSLGQGLEFLIYFQGNSAPDKSGLPSDRFSAERTGGSVSTLTIQRTQQEDSAVYLCASSYRSGGVTSTDTQYFGPGTRLTVL.

The chain joins TRBV2 to TRBJ2-7; TRBD2 matches 12 bases. V gave up 10 bases and J gave up 6 bases; unmatched junction bases: 13. This CDR3 has 15 residues. CDR1 SNHLY and CDR2 FYNNEI come from the germline V gene. The CDR3 coding sequence is TGTGCCACCCTACCCGCTAGCGGGGGGGCCTCCGAGCAGTACTTC. It yields the protein CATLPASGGASEQYF. The full variable domain, with the rest looked up from reference TRBV2 and TRBJ2-7, is EPEVTQTPSHQVTQMGQEVILRCVPISNHLYFYWYRQILGQKVEFLVSFYNNEISEKSEIFDDQFSVERPDGSNFTLKIRSTKLEDSAMYFCATLPASGGASEQYFGPGTRLTVT.

The chain combines TRBV7-6 with TRBJ1-2, with TRBD1 as a possible D gene (6 bases). CDR3 length: 20 amino acids. The germline V gene has CDR1 SGHVS and CDR2 FNYEAQ. V was clipped by 5 bases and J by 0 bases, with 28 bases between them. The CDR3 DNA sequence: TGTGCCAGCAGCCATAGTCCGGGGGGCGCTGCCGAAATCCCTAACTATGGCTACACCTTC. It is translated as CASSHSPGGAAEIPNYGYTF.

The chain links TRBV9 to TRBJ2-2; possible D gene TRBD1, 5 bases. From germline, CDR1 is SGDLS and CDR2 YYNGEE. Trimming removed 3 bases at V and 5 bases at J, with 8 bases between. This CDR3 contains 13 residues. CDR3 residues: CASSGAGTGELFF. The CDR3 bases are TGTGCCAGCAGCGGTGCAGGGACCGGGGAGCTGTTTTTT.

The J gene is TRBJ1-5, the V gene TRBV7-9, with D possibly matching TRBD1 (6 bases). The CDR3 has 13 residues. CDR1 is SEHNR and CDR2 is FQNEAQ in the germline V gene (reference sequence). Trimming cost V 5 bases and J 7 bases, with 12 bases left between them. In DNA, the CDR3 is TGTGCCAGCAGCGTTGGGGGGGCACAGCCCCAGCATTTT. This sequence encodes CASSVGGAQPQHF.

V is TRBV19 and J is TRBJ2-1, with D possibly being TRBD2 (6 bases). Trimming cost V 9 bases and J 4 bases, with 19 bases left between them. The germline gives CDR1 LNHDA, CDR2 SQIVND (reference sequence). This CDR3 comprises 15 residues. CDR3 in amino acids: CASTWRDGGYNEQFF. The CDR3 region has the DNA TGTGCCAGCACGTGGAGGGACGGAGGTTACAATGAGCAGTTCTTC.

The V and J genes are TRBV7-2 and TRBJ2-7, with 7 bases that match TRBD2. V shed 7 bases, J shed 7 bases, and the junction held 13 bases outside the gene matches. The length of the CDR3 is 14 residues. Germline V lookup: CDR1 SGHTA, CDR2 FQGNSA. CDR3 sequence reads: CASKFGLDLGEQYF. The CDR3 nucleotides are TGTGCCAGCAAATTTGGACTAGATCTTGGTGAGCAGTACTTC.

The chain carries TRBV12-3 or TRBV12-4 and TRBJ2-3; D is unclear. The V and J ends lost 8 bases and 2 bases respectively, with 8 bases between them. The CDR3 runs to 12 residues. DNA for the CDR3: TGTGCCAGCCAGGTTTCCACAGATACGCAGTATTTT. Its translation is CASQVSTDTQYF.

The V gene is TRBV2, the J gene TRBJ1-2; 9 bases are shared with TRBD1. The germline gives CDR1 SNHLY, CDR2 FYNNEI. The ends lost 6 bases at V and 4 bases at J; junction bases unmatched: 12. The CDR3 runs to 16 residues. In nucleotides, the CDR3 is TGTGCCAGCAGGTGGGACAGGGCTCAGCTAGGCTATGGCTACACCTTC. It encodes CASRWDRAQLGYGYTF.

CDR3 coding DNA: TGTGCCAGCAGCTTCTACAGGGGTGAAAAACTGTTTTTT. Protein: CASSFYRGEKLFF. J is TRBJ1-4 and V is TRBV7-2, with TRBD1 matching over 7 bases. Germline trimming cut 3 bases from V and 7 bases from J; bases unmatched to any gene: 2. CDR1 and CDR2 (germline): SGHTA, FQGNSA. The CDR3 is 13 residues long. Filled out from reference TRBV7-2 and TRBJ1-4, the complete variable domain reads GAGVSQSPSNKVTEKGKDVELRCDPISGHTALYWYRQSLGQGLEFLIYFQGNSAPDKSGLPSDRFSAERTGGSVSTLTIQRTQQEDSAVYLCASSFYRGEKLFFGSGTQLSVL.

CDR3 sequence: CASSPHFDRDDEQFF. The CDR3 DNA reads as TGTGCCAGCAGCCCCCACTTTGACAGGGACGATGAGCAGTTCTTC. The chain is built from TRBV3-1 (or the pseudogene TRBV3-2) and TRBJ2-1; 7 positions match TRBD1. V was pared by 4 bases and J by 8 bases, with 11 bases of the junction left unmatched. CDR1 LGHDT and CDR2 YNNKEL come from the germline V gene (reference sequence). The CDR3 extends over 15 amino acids.

The rearrangement joins TRBV27 to TRBJ2-7, with 7 bases lining up with TRBD2. The V and J ends lost 5 bases and 3 bases, in that order; junction bases with no gene match: 4. CDR1 is MNHEY and CDR2 is SMNVEV in the germline V gene (reference sequence). CDR3 length equals 13 residues. CDR3 loop: CASSRGDYYEQYF. As DNA, the CDR3 is TGTGCCAGCAGTCGGGGGGATTACTACGAGCAGTACTTC.

V and J are TRBV3-1 (or the pseudogene TRBV3-2) and TRBJ2-1; no definite D call. The germline V gene has CDR1 LGHDT and CDR2 YNNKEL (reference sequence). This CDR3 region has 16 residues. V lost 1 base, J lost 7 bases, and 17 bases lay in between. Written as DNA, the CDR3 is TGTGCCAGCAGCCAAGCGAGTCTCCCCCTCCGGAATGAGCAGTTCTTC. This sequence encodes CASSQASLPLRNEQFF.

V is TRBV9 and J is TRBJ1-6; D ambiguous. CDR3 length: 14 amino acids. CDR1 and CDR2 from the germline V gene are SGDLS and YYNGEE. V dropped 2 bases and J dropped 0 bases, with 3 bases sitting between them. Here the CDR3 reads CASSVSSYNSPLHF. The CDR3 DNA sequence: TGTGCCAGCAGCGTGAGCTCCTATAATTCACCCCTCCACTTT.